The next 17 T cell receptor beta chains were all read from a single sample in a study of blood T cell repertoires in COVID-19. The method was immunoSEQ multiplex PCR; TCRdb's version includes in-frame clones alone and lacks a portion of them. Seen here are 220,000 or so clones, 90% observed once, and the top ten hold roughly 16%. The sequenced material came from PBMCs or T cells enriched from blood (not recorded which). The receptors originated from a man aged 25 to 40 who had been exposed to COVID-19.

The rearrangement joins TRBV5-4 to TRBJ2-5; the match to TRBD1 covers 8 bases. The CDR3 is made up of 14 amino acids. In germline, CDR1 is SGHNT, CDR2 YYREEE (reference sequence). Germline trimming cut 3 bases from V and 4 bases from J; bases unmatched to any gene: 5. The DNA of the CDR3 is TGTGCCAGCAGCTCCGGACAGGGAAGAGAGACCCAGTACTTC. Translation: CASSSGQGRETQYF. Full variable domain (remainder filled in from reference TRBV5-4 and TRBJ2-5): ETGVTQSPTHLIKTRGQQVTLRCSSQSGHNTVSWYQQALGQGPQFIFQYYREEENGRGNFPPRFSGLQFPNYSSELNVNALELDDSALYLCASSSGQGRETQYFGPGTRLLVL.

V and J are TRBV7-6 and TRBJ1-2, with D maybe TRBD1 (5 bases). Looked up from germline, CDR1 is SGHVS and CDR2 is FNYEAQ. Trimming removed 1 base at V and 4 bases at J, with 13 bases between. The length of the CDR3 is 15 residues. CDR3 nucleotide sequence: TGTGCCAGCAGCTTAGTCTCGGGGGGTGGCTATGGCTACACCTTC. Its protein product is CASSLVSGGGYGYTF.

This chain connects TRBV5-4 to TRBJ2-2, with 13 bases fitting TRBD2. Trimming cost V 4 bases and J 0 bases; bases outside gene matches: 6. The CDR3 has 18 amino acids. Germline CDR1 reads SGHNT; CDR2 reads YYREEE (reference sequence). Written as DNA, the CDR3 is TGTGCCAGCAGCCCGGGACTAGCGGGGACCTCGAACACCGGGGAGCTGTTTTTT. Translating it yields CASSPGLAGTSNTGELFF.

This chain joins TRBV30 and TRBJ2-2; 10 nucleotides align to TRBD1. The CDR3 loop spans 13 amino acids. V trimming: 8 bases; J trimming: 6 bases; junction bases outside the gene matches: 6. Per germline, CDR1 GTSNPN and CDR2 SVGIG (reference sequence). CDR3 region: CALSDRGSGELFF. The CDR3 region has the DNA TGTGCCCTATCGGACAGGGGGTCCGGGGAGCTGTTTTTT.

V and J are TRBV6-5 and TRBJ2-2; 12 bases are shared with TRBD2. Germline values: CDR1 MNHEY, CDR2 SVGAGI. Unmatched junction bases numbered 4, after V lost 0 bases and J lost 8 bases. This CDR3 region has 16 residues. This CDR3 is CASSYSLAGGEGELFF. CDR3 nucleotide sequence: TGTGCCAGCAGTTACTCACTAGCGGGGGGCGAGGGGGAGCTGTTTTTT.

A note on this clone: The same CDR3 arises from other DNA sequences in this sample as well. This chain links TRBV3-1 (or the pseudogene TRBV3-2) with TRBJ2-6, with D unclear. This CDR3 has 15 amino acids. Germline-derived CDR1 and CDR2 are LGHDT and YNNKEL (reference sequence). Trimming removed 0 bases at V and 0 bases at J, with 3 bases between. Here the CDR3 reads CASSQDLSGANVLTF. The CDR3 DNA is TGTGCCAGCAGCCAAGATCTCTCTGGGGCCAACGTCCTGACTTTC.

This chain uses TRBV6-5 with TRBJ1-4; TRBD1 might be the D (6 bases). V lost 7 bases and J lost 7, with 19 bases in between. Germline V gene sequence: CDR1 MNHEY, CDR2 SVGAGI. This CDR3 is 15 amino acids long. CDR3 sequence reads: CASTSEGTHLEKLFF. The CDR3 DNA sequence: TGTGCCAGCACCTCTGAGGGGACACACCTTGAAAAACTGTTTTTT.

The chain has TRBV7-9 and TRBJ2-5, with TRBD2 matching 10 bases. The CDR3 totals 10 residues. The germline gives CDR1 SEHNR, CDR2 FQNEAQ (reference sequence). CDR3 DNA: TGTAGCGGGGGGGAAGAGACCCAGTACTTC. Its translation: CSGGEETQYF.

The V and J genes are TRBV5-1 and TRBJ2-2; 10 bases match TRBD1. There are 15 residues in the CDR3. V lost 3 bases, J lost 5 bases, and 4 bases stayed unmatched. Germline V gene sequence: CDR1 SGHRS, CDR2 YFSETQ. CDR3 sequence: CASSSRQGATGELFF. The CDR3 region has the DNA TGCGCCAGCAGCTCCCGACAGGGGGCAACCGGGGAGCTGTTTTTT.

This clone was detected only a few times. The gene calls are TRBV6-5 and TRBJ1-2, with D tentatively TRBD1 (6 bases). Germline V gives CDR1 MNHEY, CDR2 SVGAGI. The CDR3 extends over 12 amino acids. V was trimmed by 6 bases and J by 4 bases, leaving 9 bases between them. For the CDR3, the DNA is TGTGCCAGCAGGAGGGGGGGCTATGGCTACACCTTC. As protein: CASRRGGYGYTF.

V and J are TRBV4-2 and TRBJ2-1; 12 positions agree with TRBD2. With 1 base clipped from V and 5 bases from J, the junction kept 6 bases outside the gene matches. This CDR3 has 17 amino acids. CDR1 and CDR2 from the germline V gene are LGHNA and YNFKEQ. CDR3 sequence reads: CASSQVPTSGGNNEQFF. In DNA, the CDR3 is TGTGCCAGCAGCCAAGTTCCAACTAGCGGGGGGAACAATGAGCAGTTCTTC.

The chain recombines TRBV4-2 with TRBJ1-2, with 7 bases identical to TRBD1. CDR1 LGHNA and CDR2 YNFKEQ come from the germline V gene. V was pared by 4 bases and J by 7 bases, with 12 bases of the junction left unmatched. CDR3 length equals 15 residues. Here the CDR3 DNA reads TGTGCCAGCAGCCCTGCGGGCAGGGGGTTGAGTGGCTACACCTTC. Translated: CASSPAGRGLSGYTF.

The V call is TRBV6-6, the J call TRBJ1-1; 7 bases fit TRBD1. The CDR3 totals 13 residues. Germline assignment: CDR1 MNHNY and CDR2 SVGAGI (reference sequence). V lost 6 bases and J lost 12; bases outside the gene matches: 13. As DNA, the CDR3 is TGTGCCAGCAGCCAAGACAGGGATTCGGAACCTTTCTTT. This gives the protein CASSQDRDSEPFF.

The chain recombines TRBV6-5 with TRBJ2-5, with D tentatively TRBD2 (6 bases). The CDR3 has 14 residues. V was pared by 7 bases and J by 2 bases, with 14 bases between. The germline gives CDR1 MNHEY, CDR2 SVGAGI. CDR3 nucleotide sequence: TGTGCCAGCACCATAGGGGCGGGGCAAGAGACCCAGTACTTC. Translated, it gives CASTIGAGQETQYF.

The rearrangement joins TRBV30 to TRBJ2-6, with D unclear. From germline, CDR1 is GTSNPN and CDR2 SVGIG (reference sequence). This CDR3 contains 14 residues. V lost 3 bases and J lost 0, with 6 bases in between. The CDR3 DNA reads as TGTGCCTGGAGCCCGGGCTCTGGGGCCAACGTCCTGACTTTC. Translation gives CAWSPGSGANVLTF. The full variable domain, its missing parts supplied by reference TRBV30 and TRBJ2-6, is SQTIHQWPATLVQPVGSPLSLECTVEGTSNPNLYWYRQAAGRGLQLLFYSVGIGQISSEVPQNLSASRPQDRQFILSSKKLLLSDSGFYLCAWSPGSGANVLTFGAGSRLTVL.

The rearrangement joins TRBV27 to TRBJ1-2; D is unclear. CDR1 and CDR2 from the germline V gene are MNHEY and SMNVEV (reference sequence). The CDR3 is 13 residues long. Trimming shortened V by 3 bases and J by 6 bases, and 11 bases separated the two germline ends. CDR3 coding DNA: TGTGCCAGCAGTTTGTCTCCACAGAATGGCTACACCTTC. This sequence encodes CASSLSPQNGYTF.

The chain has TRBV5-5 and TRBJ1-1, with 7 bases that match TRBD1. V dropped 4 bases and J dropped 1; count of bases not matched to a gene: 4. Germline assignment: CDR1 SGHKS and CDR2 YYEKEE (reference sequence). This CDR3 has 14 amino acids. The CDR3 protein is CASSGGQRNTEAFF. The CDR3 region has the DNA TGTGCCAGCAGCGGGGGACAGAGGAACACTGAAGCTTTCTTT.